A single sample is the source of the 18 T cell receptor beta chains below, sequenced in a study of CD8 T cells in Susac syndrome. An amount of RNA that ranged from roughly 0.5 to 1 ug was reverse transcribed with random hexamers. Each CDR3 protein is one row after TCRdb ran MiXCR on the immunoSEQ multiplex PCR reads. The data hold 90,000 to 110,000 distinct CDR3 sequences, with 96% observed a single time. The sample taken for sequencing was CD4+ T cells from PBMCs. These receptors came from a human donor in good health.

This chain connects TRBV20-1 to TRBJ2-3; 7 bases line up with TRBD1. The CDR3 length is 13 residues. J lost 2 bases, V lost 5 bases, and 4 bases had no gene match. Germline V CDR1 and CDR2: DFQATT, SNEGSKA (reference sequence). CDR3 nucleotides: TGCAGTGCTCGGGACAGTTACACAGATACGCAGTATTTT. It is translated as CSARDSYTDTQYF.

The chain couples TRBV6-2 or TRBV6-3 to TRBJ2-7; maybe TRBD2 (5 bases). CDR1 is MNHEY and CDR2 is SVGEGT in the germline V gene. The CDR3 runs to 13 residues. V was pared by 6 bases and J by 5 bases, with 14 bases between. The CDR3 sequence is CASRQGLRDEQYF. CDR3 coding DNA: TGTGCCAGCAGACAAGGACTGAGGGACGAGCAGTACTTC.

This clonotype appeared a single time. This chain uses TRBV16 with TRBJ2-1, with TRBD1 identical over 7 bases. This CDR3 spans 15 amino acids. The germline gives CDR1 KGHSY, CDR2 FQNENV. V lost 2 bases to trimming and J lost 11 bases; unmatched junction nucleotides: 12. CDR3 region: CASSQTLQQGPKQFF. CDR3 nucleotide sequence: TGTGCCAGCAGCCAAACCCTCCAACAGGGGCCTAAGCAGTTCTTC. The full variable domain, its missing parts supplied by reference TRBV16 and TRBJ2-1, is GEEVAQTPKHLVRGEGQKAKLYCAPIKGHSYVFWYQQVLKNEFKFLISFQNENVFDETGMPKERFSAKCLPNSPCSLEIQATKLEDSAVYFCASSQTLQQGPKQFFGPGTRLTVL.

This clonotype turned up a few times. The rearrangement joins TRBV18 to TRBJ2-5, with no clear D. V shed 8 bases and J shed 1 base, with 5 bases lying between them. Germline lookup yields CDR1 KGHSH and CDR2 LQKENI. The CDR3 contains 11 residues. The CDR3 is CASSSQETQYF. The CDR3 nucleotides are TGTGCCAGCAGCTCCCAAGAGACCCAGTACTTC. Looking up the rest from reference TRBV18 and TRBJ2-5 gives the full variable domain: NAGVMQNPRHLVRRRGQEARLRCSPMKGHSHVYWYRQLPEEGLKFMVYLQKENIIDESGMPKERFSAEFPKEGPSILRIQQVVRGDSAAYFCASSSQETQYFGPGTRLLVL.

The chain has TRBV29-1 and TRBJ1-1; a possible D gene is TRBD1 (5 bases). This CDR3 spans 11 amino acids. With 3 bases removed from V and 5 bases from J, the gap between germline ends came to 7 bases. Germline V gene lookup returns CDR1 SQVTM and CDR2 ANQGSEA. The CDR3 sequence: CSVDRGTEAFF. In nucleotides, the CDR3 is TGCAGCGTTGATCGGGGGACTGAAGCTTTCTTT.

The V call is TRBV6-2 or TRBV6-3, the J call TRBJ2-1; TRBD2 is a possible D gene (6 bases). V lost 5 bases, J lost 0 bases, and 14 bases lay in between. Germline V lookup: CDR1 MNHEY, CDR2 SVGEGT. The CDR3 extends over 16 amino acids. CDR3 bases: TGTGCCAGCAGTACTGACGGGGGAATCTCCTACAATGAGCAGTTCTTC. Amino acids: CASSTDGGISYNEQFF.

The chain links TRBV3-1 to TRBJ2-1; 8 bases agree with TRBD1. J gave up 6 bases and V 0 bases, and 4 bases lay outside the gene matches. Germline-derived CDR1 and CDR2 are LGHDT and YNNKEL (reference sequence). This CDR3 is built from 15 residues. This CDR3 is CASSQEADRANEQFF. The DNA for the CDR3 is TGTGCCAGCAGCCAAGAAGCGGACAGGGCCAATGAGCAGTTCTTC.

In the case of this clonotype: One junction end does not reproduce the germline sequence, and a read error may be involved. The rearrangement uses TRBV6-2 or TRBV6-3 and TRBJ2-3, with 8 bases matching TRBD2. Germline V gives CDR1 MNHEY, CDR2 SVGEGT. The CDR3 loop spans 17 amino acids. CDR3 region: CASSHSERELGTDTQYF. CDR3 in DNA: TGTGCCAGCAGTCACTCCGAGCGGGAGTTAGGCACAGATACGCAGTATTTT.

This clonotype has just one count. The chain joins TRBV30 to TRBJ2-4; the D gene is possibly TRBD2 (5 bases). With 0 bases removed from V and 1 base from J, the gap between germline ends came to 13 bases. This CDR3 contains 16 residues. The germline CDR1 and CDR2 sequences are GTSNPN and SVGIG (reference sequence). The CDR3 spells CAWSVPGVEAKNIQYF. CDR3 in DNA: TGTGCCTGGAGTGTACCCGGGGTCGAGGCCAAAAACATTCAGTACTTC.

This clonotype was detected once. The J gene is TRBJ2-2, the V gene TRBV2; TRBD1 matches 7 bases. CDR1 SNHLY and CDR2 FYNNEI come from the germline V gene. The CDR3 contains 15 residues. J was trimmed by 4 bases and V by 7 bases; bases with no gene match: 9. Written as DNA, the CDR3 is TGTGCCAGCAATTCGCTCAGGGGGAGCACCGGGGAGCTGTTTTTT. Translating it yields CASNSLRGSTGELFF.

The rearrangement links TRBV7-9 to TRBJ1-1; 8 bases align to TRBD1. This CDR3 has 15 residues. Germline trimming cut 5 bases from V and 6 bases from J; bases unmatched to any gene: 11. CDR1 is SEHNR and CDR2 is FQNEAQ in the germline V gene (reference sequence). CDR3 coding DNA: TGTGCCAGCAGCCGACCCGGACAGGGAGGGCCTGAAGCTTTCTTT. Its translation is CASSRPGQGGPEAFF.

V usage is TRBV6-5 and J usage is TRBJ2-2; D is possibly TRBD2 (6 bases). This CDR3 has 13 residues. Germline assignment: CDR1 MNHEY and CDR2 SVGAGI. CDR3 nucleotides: TGTGCTAGTCGGCGGGGAGGCACCGGGGAGCTGTTTTTT. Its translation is CASRRGGTGELFF.

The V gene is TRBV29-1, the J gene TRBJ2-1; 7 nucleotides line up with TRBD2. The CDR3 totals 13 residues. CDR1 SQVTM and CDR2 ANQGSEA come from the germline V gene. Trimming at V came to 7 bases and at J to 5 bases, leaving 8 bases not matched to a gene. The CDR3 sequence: CSAAGLADNEQFF. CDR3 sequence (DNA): TGCAGCGCCGCCGGCCTAGCGGACAATGAGCAGTTCTTC.

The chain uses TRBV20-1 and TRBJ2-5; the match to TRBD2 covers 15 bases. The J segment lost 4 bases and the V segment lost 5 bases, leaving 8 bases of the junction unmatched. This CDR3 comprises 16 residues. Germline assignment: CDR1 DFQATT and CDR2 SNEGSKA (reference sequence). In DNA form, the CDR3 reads TGCAGTGCTGGCGGGACTAGCGGGAGGAATTCAGAGACCCAGTACTTC. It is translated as CSAGGTSGRNSETQYF.

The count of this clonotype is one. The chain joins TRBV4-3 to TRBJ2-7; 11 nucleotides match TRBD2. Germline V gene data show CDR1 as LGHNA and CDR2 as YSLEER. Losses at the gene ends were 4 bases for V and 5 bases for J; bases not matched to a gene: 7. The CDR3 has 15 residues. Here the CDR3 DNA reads TGCGCCAGCAGCCTGGCGACTAGCGGGAATCACGAGCAGTACTTC. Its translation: CASSLATSGNHEQYF.

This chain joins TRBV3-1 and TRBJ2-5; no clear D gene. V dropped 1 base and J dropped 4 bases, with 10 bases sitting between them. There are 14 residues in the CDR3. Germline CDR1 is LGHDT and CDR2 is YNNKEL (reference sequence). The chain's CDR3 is CASSQGLLGETQYF. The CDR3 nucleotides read TGTGCCAGCAGCCAAGGACTGTTGGGAGAGACCCAGTACTTC.

The CDR3 bases are TGTGCCAGCAGCTTGCAGACGGGGGAGGGCAATCAGCCCCAGCATTTT. It encodes CASSLQTGEGNQPQHF. J is TRBJ1-5 and V is TRBV5-4, with a possible D match to TRBD1 (5 bases). The CDR3 runs 16 residues. Trimming removed 1 base from V and 2 bases from J, with 13 bases in between. Germline-derived CDR1 and CDR2 are SGHNT and YYREEE (reference sequence).

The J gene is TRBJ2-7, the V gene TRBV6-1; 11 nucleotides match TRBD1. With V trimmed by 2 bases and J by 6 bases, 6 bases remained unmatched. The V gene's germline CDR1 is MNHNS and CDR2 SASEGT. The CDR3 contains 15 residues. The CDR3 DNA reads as TGTGCCAGCAGTGAACGCGGACAGGGGGCGGGCGAGCAGTACTTC. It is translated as CASSERGQGAGEQYF.